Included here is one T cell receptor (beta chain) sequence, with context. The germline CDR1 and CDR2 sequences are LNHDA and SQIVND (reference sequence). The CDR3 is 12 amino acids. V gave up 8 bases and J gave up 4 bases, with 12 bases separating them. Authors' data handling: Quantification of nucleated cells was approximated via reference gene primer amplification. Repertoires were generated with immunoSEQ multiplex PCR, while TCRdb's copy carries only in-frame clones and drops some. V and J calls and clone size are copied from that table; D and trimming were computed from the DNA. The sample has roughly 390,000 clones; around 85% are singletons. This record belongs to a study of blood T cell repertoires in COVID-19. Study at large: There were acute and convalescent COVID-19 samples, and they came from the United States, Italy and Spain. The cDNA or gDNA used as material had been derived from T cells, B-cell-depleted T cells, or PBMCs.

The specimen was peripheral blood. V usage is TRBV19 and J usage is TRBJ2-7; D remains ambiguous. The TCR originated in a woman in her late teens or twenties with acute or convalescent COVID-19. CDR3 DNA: TGTGCCAGTGGAGTCCCGGAATACGAGCAGTACTTC. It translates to CASGVPEYEQYF. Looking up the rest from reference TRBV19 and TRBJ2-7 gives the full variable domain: DGGITQSPKYLFRKEGQNVTLSCEQNLNHDAMYWYRQDPGQGLRLIYYSQIVNDFQKGDIAEGYSVSREKKESFPLTVTSAQKNPTAFYLCASGVPEYEQYFGPGTRLTVT.